The text below deals with one T cell receptor (beta chain). As yet, its antigen is unknown. These data belong to a study of cytomegalovirus exposure and HLA in healthy donors. Study-wide results and limits: At a 0.05 false discovery rate, a later analysis found some 18,000 TCR beta sequences to be associated with HLA alleles. In a later analysis, V- and J-gene trimming of beta chains associated with a DCLRE1C missense variant, replicated independently. Testing in vitro showed three CMV-associated chains specific for CMV antigens.

13 Jbeta primers and 60 Vbeta primers were used for the PCR. TCRdb's copy holds only in-frame clones and misses some; the assay was immunoSEQ multiplex PCR. Here the sample spans 95,000 to 100,000 clones, around four fifths being singletons. Germline V gene lookup returns CDR1 SGDLS and CDR2 YYNGEE. The junction had 0 bases not matched to a gene; V was cut back by 3 bases and J by 2 bases. The CDR3 is 14 amino acids. The rearrangement joins TRBV9 to TRBJ1-5; 9 nucleotides line up with TRBD1. This TCR came from a man aged 35 to 55 in good health and CMV-seronegative. Sequenced input: PBMCs. CDR3 amino acids: CASSGTGGNQPQHF. DNA for the CDR3: TGTGCCAGCAGCGGGACAGGGGGCAATCAGCCCCAGCATTTT.